Below are 3 T cell receptor beta chains sequenced from a single sample in a study of T cell responses to AZD1222 COVID-19 vaccine. Only in-frame clones appear in the TCRdb table, and some are missing; sequencing was by immunoSEQ multiplex PCR. The sample contains about 160,000 clones, 91% of which appear only once. Specimen: peripheral blood, collected on day 0 of AZD1222 vaccination. These receptors all stem from an adult in good health.

V is TRBV5-1 and J is TRBJ2-3; unclear D gene. V lost 6 bases and J 4 bases, leaving 18 bases between the germline ends. This CDR3 is built from 15 residues. CDR1 and CDR2 from the germline V gene are SGHRS and YFSETQ. CDR3 coding DNA: TGCGCCAGCACATCGCTGGGGATGGGGTCAGATACGCAGTATTTT. This translates into CASTSLGMGSDTQYF.

The chain is built from TRBV4-1 and TRBJ2-3; the D gene is possibly TRBD2 (5 bases). Trimming took off 0 bases at V and 6 bases at J, with 16 bases between the two ends. Germline values: CDR1 MGHRA, CDR2 YSYEKL. The CDR3 consists of 16 residues. The CDR3 region is CASSQDGQRRGDTQYF. The CDR3 coding sequence is TGCGCCAGCAGCCAAGATGGCCAGCGGAGAGGGGATACGCAGTATTTT.

The J gene is TRBJ1-1, the V gene TRBV7-9; no firm D call. The CDR3 covers 14 residues. CDR1 and CDR2 (germline): SEHNR, FQNEAQ (reference sequence). The V and J ends lost 0 bases and 4 bases respectively, with 9 bases between them. CDR3 amino acids: CASSLATGITEAFF. CDR3 coding DNA: TGTGCCAGCAGCTTAGCCACGGGAATCACTGAAGCTTTCTTT. The full variable domain, rest sourced from reference TRBV7-9 and TRBJ1-1, is DTGVSQNPRHKITKRGQNVTFRCDPISEHNRLYWYRQTLGQGPEFLTYFQNEAQLEKSRLLSDRFSAERPKGSFSTLEIQRTEQGDSAMYLCASSLATGITEAFFGQGTRLTVV.